Below, 19 T cell receptor beta chains from the same sample are listed, as sequenced in a study of blood T cell repertoires in COVID-19. Profiling relied on immunoSEQ multiplex PCR, and the TCRdb table lists in-frame clones only, not all of them. The sample includes 150,000 to 200,000 clones, roughly 87% of them seen just once. Sequenced sample: peripheral blood. These receptors all come from a woman aged 45 to 65 with acute or convalescent COVID-19.

This chain connects TRBV12-5 to TRBJ2-1; 8 positions match TRBD2. Germline V gene sequence: CDR1 LGHNT, CDR2 FRNRAP. The CDR3 has 16 residues. Losses at the gene ends were 1 base for V and 6 bases for J; bases not matched to a gene: 8. The CDR3 sequence: CASGLGVAGISNEQFF. For the CDR3, the DNA is TGTGCTAGTGGTTTGGGGGTAGCGGGGATTTCCAATGAGCAGTTCTTC. The whole variable domain, remainder taken from reference TRBV12-5 and TRBJ2-1, is DARVTQTPRHKVTEMGQEVTMRCQPILGHNTVFWYRQTMMQGLELLAYFRNRAPLDDSGMPKDRFSAEMPDATLATLKIQPSEPRDSAVYFCASGLGVAGISNEQFFGPGTRLTVL.

The chain links TRBV18 to TRBJ2-1, with D unclear. The V and J ends lost 1 base and 0 bases respectively, with 10 bases between them. The CDR3 loop spans 16 amino acids. From germline, CDR1 is KGHSH and CDR2 LQKENI. This CDR3 is CASSPLSQDSYNEQFF. The CDR3 region has the DNA TGTGCCAGCTCACCACTGAGTCAAGACTCCTACAATGAGCAGTTCTTC.

This rearrangement joins TRBV24-1 to TRBJ2-1; 7 bases match TRBD1. J was trimmed by 1 base and V by 4 bases; bases with no gene match: 9. The CDR3 extends over 17 amino acids. Looked up from germline, CDR1 is KGHDR and CDR2 is SFDVKD. The CDR3 coding sequence is TGTGCCACCAGTGAGCACCGGGACAGAGAGTCCTACAATGAGCAGTTCTTC. This translates into CATSEHRDRESYNEQFF.

Written as DNA, the CDR3 is TGTGCCAGCAATCTCCCAGGGGCTGAAGCTTTCTTT. Protein product: CASNLPGAEAFF. The chain is built from TRBV12-3 or TRBV12-4 and TRBJ1-1; the D gene is possibly TRBD1 (6 bases). V was trimmed by 7 bases and J by 6 bases, leaving 12 bases between them. The CDR3 has 12 amino acids.

This chain connects TRBV3-1 (or the pseudogene TRBV3-2) to TRBJ1-5; TRBD1 might be the D (6 bases). The germline CDR1 and CDR2 sequences are LGHDT and YNNKEL (reference sequence). V gave up 4 bases and J gave up 2 bases, with 24 bases separating them. This CDR3 region has 19 residues. The DNA of the CDR3 is TGTGCCAGCAGCCGAAACAGGGCGGAACCCCTTAATGGCAATCAGCCCCAGCATTTT. Protein: CASSRNRAEPLNGNQPQHF.

Regarding this clone: The identical CDR3 is also encoded by other nucleotide sequences in the sample. This chain joins TRBV18 and TRBJ2-7, with a tentative D call TRBD1 (5 bases). The CDR3 is made up of 14 amino acids. Germline-derived CDR1 and CDR2 are KGHSH and LQKENI. The germline V and J ends were trimmed by 2 bases and 2 bases, with 10 bases remaining between them. The CDR3 loop is CASSPGQGAYEQYF. Here the CDR3 DNA reads TGTGCCAGCTCACCAGGCCAGGGCGCCTACGAGCAGTACTTC.

The V gene is TRBV19, the J gene TRBJ2-1; 7 bases align to TRBD2. The CDR3 consists of 14 residues. Germline V gene sequence: CDR1 LNHDA, CDR2 SQIVND (reference sequence). V gave up 3 bases and J gave up 4 bases; unmatched junction bases: 3. CDR3 bases: TGTGCCAGTAGTATCCAGCGGGAATACAATGAGCAGTTCTTC. It yields the protein CASSIQREYNEQFF. The whole variable domain, filled in from reference TRBV19 and TRBJ2-1, reads DGGITQSPKYLFRKEGQNVTLSCEQNLNHDAMYWYRQDPGQGLRLIYYSQIVNDFQKGDIAEGYSVSREKKESFPLTVTSAQKNPTAFYLCASSIQREYNEQFFGPGTRLTVL.

The chain carries TRBV5-6 and TRBJ1-5; 7 bases fit TRBD1. This CDR3 comprises 13 residues. Trimming cost V 4 bases and J 4 bases; bases outside gene matches: 2. The germline V gene has CDR1 SGHDT and CDR2 YYEEEE. CDR3 sequence: CASSETGNQPQHF. CDR3 bases: TGTGCCAGCAGCGAGACAGGGAATCAGCCCCAGCATTTT.

V is TRBV27 and J is TRBJ1-1, with 7 bases aligning to TRBD1. CDR1 MNHEY and CDR2 SMNVEV come from the germline V gene (reference sequence). The CDR3 runs to 14 residues. J lost 5 bases, V lost 6 bases, and 9 bases had no gene match. The CDR3 here is CASSRQGFGTEAFF. CDR3 DNA sequence: TGTGCCAGCAGCAGACAGGGATTCGGGACTGAAGCTTTCTTT.

This chain links TRBV7-8 with TRBJ1-2, with D possibly being TRBD1 (5 bases). With 6 bases removed from V and 2 bases from J, the gap between germline ends came to 16 bases. The CDR3 totals 15 residues. CDR1 SGHVS and CDR2 FQNEAQ come from the germline V gene. The CDR3 reads CASSRLTGPNYGYTF. In DNA, the CDR3 is TGTGCCAGCAGTCGTCTCACAGGCCCAAACTATGGCTACACCTTC.

The chain uses TRBV24-1 and TRBJ1-2, with D maybe TRBD1 (6 bases). Germline values: CDR1 KGHDR, CDR2 SFDVKD. V lost 4 bases to trimming and J lost 4 bases, with 9 bases between them. The CDR3 length is 13 residues. The CDR3 reads CATSDDRPYGYTF. The DNA for the CDR3 is TGTGCCACCAGTGACGACAGGCCCTATGGCTACACCTTC.

The chain couples TRBV24-1 to TRBJ1-1; D is possibly TRBD1 (6 bases). This CDR3 region has 14 residues. V gave up 0 bases and J gave up 6 bases, with 10 bases separating them. Germline values: CDR1 KGHDR, CDR2 SFDVKD. Here the CDR3 DNA reads TGTGCCACCAGTGATTTGGGACAGTATTCTGAAGCTTTCTTT. Encoded protein: CATSDLGQYSEAFF.

This clone was observed a single time. The chain joins TRBV28 to TRBJ2-5, with a tentative D call TRBD1 (6 bases). CDR3 length equals 16 residues. Deletions cut 3 bases from V and 5 bases from J, with 19 bases between. Looked up from germline, CDR1 is MDHEN and CDR2 is SYDVKM. CDR3 nucleotides: TGTGCCAGCAGTTTTCATCCACAGGGCCTATGGGAGACCCAGTACTTC. Translating it yields CASSFHPQGLWETQYF.

The chain has TRBV4-1 and TRBJ2-7; tentatively, D is TRBD2 (7 bases). Between the trimmed V and J ends, which lost 4 bases and 12 bases, there was a span of 19 bases. The CDR3 is 13 amino acids. Germline assignment: CDR1 MGHRA and CDR2 YSYEKL. CDR3 bases: TGCGCCAGCAGCCCGGATTTGGGGGGGCCAGGGTACTTC. This encodes CASSPDLGGPGYF.

The sample holds one count of this clone. The chain recombines TRBV4-3 with TRBJ1-6; 7 positions match TRBD1. V was clipped by 8 bases and J by 7 bases; unmatched bases: 8. CDR3 length equals 14 residues. In germline, CDR1 is LGHNA, CDR2 YSLEER. The CDR3 bases are TGCGCCAGCGGGATACAGGGGAGAAATTCACCCCTCCACTTT. This gives the protein CASGIQGRNSPLHF.

This rearrangement joins TRBV9 to TRBJ1-3, with a weak D call TRBD1 (5 bases). The length of the CDR3 is 15 residues. Germline V CDR1 and CDR2: SGDLS, YYNGEE. V was pared by 3 bases and J by 6 bases, with 16 bases between. The CDR3 reads CASSDPRDPLNTIYF. The CDR3 coding sequence is TGTGCCAGCAGCGACCCCAGGGATCCCTTAAACACCATATATTTT.

J is TRBJ2-7 and V is TRBV7-9, with D possibly being TRBD1 (6 bases). Germline assignment: CDR1 SEHNR and CDR2 FQNEAQ (reference sequence). This CDR3 region has 14 residues. Deletions cut 4 bases from V and 7 bases from J, with 17 bases between. The CDR3 here is CASSSWGQGSEQYF. The CDR3 coding sequence is TGTGCCAGCAGCTCCTGGGGGCAGGGGAGTGAGCAGTACTTC.

This chain connects TRBV5-1 to TRBJ2-3; a possible D gene is TRBD2 (6 bases). V lost 0 bases and J lost 2, with 10 bases in between. The CDR3 extends over 15 amino acids. The germline V gene encodes CDR1 SGHRS and CDR2 YFSETQ. The CDR3 region is CASSLDGGNTDTQYF. CDR3 bases: TGCGCCAGCAGCTTGGACGGGGGAAACACAGATACGCAGTATTTT.

DNA for the CDR3: TGTGCCAGCAGTCGGGACAATTTGAACACTGAAGCTTTCTTT. It codes for CASSRDNLNTEAFF. The chain links TRBV6-5 to TRBJ1-1; D perhaps matches TRBD1 (6 bases). Germline V lookup: CDR1 MNHEY, CDR2 SVGAGI. V was shortened by 5 bases and J by 0 bases, with 10 bases between the two germline ends. This CDR3 region has 14 residues.